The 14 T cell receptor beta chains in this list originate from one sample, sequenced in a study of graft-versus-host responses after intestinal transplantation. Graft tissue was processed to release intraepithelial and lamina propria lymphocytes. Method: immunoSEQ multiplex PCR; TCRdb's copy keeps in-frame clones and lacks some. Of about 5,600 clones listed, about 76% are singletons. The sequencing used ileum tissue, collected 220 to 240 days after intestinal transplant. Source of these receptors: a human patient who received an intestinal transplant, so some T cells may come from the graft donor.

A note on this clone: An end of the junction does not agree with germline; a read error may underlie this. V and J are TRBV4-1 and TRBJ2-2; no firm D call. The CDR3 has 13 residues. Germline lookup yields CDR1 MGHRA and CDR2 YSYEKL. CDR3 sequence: CASSHQFPGELFF. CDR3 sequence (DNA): TGTGCCAGCAGCCATCAATTTCCCGGGGAGCTGTTTTTT.

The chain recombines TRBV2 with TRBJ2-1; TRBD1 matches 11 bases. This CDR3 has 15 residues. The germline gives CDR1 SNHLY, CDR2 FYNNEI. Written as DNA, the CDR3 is TGTGCACAGCACCGGGACAGGGGGAAAGGCAATGAGCAGTTCTTC. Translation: CAQHRDRGKGNEQFF.

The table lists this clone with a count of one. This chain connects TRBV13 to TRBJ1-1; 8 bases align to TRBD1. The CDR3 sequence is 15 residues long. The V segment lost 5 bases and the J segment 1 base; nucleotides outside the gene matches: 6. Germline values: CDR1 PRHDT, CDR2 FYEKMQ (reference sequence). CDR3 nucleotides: TGTGCCAGCAGCCTCAGGGGGCGGGGGAACACTGAAGCTTTCTTT. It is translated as CASSLRGRGNTEAFF.

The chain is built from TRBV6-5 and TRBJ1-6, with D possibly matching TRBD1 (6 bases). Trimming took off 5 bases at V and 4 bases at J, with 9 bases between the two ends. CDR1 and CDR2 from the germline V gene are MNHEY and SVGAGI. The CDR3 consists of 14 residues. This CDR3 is CASSRQVYNSPLHF. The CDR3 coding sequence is TGTGCCAGCAGTCGACAGGTTTATAATTCACCCCTCCACTTT.

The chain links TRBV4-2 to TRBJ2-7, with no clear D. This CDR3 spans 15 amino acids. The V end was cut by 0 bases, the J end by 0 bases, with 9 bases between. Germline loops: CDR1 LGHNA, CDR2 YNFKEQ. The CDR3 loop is CASSQDLAVSYEQYF. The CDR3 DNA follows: TGTGCCAGCAGCCAAGATTTGGCGGTCTCCTACGAGCAGTACTTC.

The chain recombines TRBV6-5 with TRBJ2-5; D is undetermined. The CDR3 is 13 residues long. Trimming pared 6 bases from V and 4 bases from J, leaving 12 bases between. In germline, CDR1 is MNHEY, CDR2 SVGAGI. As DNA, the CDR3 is TGTGCCAGCAGGGGCCAGACGGCAGAGACCCAGTACTTC. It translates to CASRGQTAETQYF.

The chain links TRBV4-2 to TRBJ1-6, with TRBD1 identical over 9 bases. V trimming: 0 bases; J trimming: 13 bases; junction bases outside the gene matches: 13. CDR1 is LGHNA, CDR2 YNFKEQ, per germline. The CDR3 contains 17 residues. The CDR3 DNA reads TGTGCCAGCAGCCAAGACGAAACAGGGACAGGGTCTTCGCCCCTCCACTTT. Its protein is CASSQDETGTGSSPLHF.

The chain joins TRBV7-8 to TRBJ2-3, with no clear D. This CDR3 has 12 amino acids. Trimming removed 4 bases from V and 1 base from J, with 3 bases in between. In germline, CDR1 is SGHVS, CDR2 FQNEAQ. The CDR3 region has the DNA TGTGCCAGCAGCTGGGGCACAGATACGCAGTATTTT. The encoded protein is CASSWGTDTQYF.

Here the CDR3 reads CASSPTVNTQYF. In nucleotides, the CDR3 is TGTGCCAGCAGCCCGACGGTCAATACGCAGTATTTT. The chain couples TRBV28 to TRBJ2-3; D unresolved. This CDR3 region has 12 residues. V was cut by 6 bases and J by 7 bases, with 11 bases left in between. Germline CDR1 reads MDHEN; CDR2 reads SYDVKM. The whole variable domain, remainder taken from reference TRBV28 and TRBJ2-3, is DVKVTQSSRYLVKRTGEKVFLECVQDMDHENMFWYRQDPGLGLRLIYFSYDVKMKEKGDIPEGYSVSREKKERFSLILESASTNQTSMYLCASSPTVNTQYFGPGTRLTVL.

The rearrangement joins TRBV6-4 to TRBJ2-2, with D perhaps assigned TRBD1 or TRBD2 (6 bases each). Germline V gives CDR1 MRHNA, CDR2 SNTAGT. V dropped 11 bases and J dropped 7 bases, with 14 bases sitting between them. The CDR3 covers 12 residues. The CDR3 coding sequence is TGTGCCTGGCAAGGGGGAGGCGGGGAGCTGTTTTTT. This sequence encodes CAWQGGGGELFF.

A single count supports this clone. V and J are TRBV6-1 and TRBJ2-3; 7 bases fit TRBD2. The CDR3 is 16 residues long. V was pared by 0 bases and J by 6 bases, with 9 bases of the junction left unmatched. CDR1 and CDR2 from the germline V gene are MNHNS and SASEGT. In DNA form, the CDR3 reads TGTGCCAGCAGTGAAGCCGAGGGACGGGGAGGGGATACGCAGTATTTT. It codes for CASSEAEGRGGDTQYF.

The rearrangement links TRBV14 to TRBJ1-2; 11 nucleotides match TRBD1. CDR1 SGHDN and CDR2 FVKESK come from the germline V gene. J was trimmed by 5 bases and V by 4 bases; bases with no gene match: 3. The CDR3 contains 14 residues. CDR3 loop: CASSPGTGGYGYTF. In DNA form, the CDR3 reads TGTGCCAGCAGCCCCGGGACAGGGGGTTATGGCTACACCTTC. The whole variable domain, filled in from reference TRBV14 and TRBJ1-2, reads EAGVTQFPSHSVIEKGQTVTLRCDPISGHDNLYWYRRVMGKEIKFLLHFVKESKQDESGMPNNRFLAERTGGTYSTLKVQPAELEDSGVYFCASSPGTGGYGYTFGSGTRLTVV.

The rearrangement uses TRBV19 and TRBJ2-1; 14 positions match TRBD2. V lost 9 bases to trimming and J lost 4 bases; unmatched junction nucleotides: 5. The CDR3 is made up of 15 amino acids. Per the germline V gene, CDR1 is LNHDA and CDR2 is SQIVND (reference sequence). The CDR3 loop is CASGTSGGTYNEQFF. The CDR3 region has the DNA TGTGCCAGCGGGACTAGCGGGGGTACATACAATGAGCAGTTCTTC.

DNA of the CDR3: TGTGCCTGGGGTAGCGGGGGGAGCTCCTACGAGCAGTACTTC. Amino acid sequence: CAWGSGGSSYEQYF. The chain is built from TRBV30 and TRBJ2-7; 10 bases agree with TRBD2. The CDR3 is 14 residues long. The J segment lost 0 bases and the V segment lost 5 bases, leaving 4 bases of the junction unmatched. Germline V lookup: CDR1 GTSNPN, CDR2 SVGIG (reference sequence).